The T cell receptor beta chain described here comes from a study of blood T cell repertoires in COVID-19. Original processing notes: Amplification of reference gene primers provided the estimated nucleated cell counts. Clones were read by immunoSEQ multiplex PCR, and TCRdb kept only the in-frame ones, dropping some. V, J and clone size reflect that table, while D and trimming were determined from the DNA. The sample lists 150,000 to 200,000 clones; just under 80% were seen once. The CDR3 covers 15 residues. Unmatched junction bases numbered 3, after V lost 4 bases and J lost 3 bases. Germline V gene data show CDR1 as MDHEN and CDR2 as SYDVKM.

This TCR was sampled from a man between 65 and 79 years old with active or convalescent COVID-19. Material: peripheral blood. This chain connects TRBV28 to TRBJ1-5; TRBD1 matches 10 bases. For the CDR3, the DNA is TGTGCCAGCAGTTCCGGGACAGGGGCCAATCAGCCCCAGCATTTT. Its protein product is CASSSGTGANQPQHF.